This is a list of T cell receptor beta chains from one sample in a study of shared clonotypes between healthy human individuals. Some clones are missing from TCRdb's copy, which holds only in-frame ones; the method was immunoSEQ multiplex PCR. The sample has approximately 640,000 clones, about 90% seen once. The sequenced sample was memory CD8+ T cells from PBMCs. These receptor sequences come from a man aged 18-30 years in good health. Some clones in this sample may be carry-over from other donors' samples. Each CDR3 is given with its conserved first and last residue. The D gene is left open where the match is weak. Not every row has a clone size; where given, it reads once, few, many or a size class.

-	TRBV5-8	-	TRBJ2-3	TGTGCCAGCAGCCCTAGTGGCACAGATACGCAGTATTTT	CASSPSGTDTQYF
-	TRBV5-1	TRBD2	TRBJ2-7	TGCGCCAGCAGCTGGGGGAGCCCTAGCGGGAGCTACGAGCAGTACTTC	CASSWGSPSGSYEQYF
many	TRBV23-1	-	TRBJ2-7	TGCGCCAGCAGTCATTACCGGGGGCTGCGCGAGCAGTACTTC	CASSHYRGLREQYF
-	TRBV4-1	TRBD2	TRBJ2-1	TGCGCCAGCACACCGACTAGCGGGAGTATGTACAATGAGCAGTTCTTC	CASTPTSGSMYNEQFF
once	TRBV2	TRBD2	TRBJ2-1	TGTGCCAGCAGTGGAACAGCGGGAGGGCCGATTAATGAGCAGTTCTTC	CASSGTAGGPINEQFF
-	TRBV4-2	-	TRBJ2-5	TGTGCCAGCAGCTTATGGCGGCAAGAGACCCAGTACTTC	CASSLWRQETQYF
-	TRBV14	-	TRBJ1-1	TGTGCCAGCAGCCAACTTACAGGGCCCACTGAAGCTTTCTTT	CASSQLTGPTEAFF
-	TRBV7-2	-	TRBJ2-7	TGTGCCAGCAGCCCCCGATCCCACGAGCAGTACTTC	CASSPRSHEQYF
-	TRBV19	-	TRBJ2-2	TGTGCCAGTACCAGTGGCAAGGGAATCGCCGGGGAGCTGTTTTTT	CASTSGKGIAGELFF
-	TRBV4-3	TRBD1	TRBJ2-7	TGCGCCAGCAGCCAAGATCCGGCAGGGGGCTACGAGCAGTACTTC	CASSQDPAGGYEQYF
-	TRBV6-6	TRBD2	TRBJ2-5	TGTGCCAGCAGTTATATGGCGGGAGTAGGCGAGACCCAGTACTTC	CASSYMAGVGETQYF
-	TRBV7-3	-	TRBJ2-7	TGTGCCAGCAGCCTCGATAGGGGCTTCCACGAGCAGTACTTC	CASSLDRGFHEQYF
-	TRBV4-1	-	TRBJ1-2	TGCGCCAGCAGCCAAGATATGGACAGATTACTCTATGGCTACACCTTC	CASSQDMDRLLYGYTF
-	TRBV11-2	-	TRBJ2-1	TGTGCCACCCGTTATGGCAGCAATGAGCAGTTCTTC	CATRYGSNEQFF
-	TRBV14	TRBD1	TRBJ2-5	TGTGCCAGCAGCCAAAAGTATCGGGACAGGAGAGAGACCCAGTACTTC	CASSQKYRDRRETQYF
-	TRBV30	-	TRBJ1-3	TGTGCCTGGACACAGGGTATACGAAACACCATATATTTT	CAWTQGIRNTIYF
-	TRBV27	-	TRBJ2-7	TGTGCCAGCAGTCCTGACGGGACCTATTCCTACGAGCAGTACTTC	CASSPDGTYSYEQYF
-	TRBV7-8	TRBD1	TRBJ2-4	TGTGCCAGCACCCCCGCCGGGGTAGACAGGGTGGTAGCCAAAAACATTCAGTACTTC	CASTPAGVDRVVAKNIQYF
-	TRBV2	TRBD1	TRBJ2-7	TGTGCCAGCAGTGCAGGTCCGGGACAGGGCTCCTACGAGCAGTACTTC	CASSAGPGQGSYEQYF
once	TRBV29-1	TRBD2	TRBJ2-7	TGCAGCGGGAATCTAGCGGGAGGCCCCTACGAGCAGTACTTC	CSGNLAGGPYEQYF
many	TRBV28	-	TRBJ2-3	TGTGCCAGCCAGTTTGTAGGGGGCACAGATACGCAGTATTTT	CASQFVGGTDTQYF
-	TRBV7-9	TRBD1	TRBJ2-3	TGTGCCAGCAGACACACCGGGACAGGGGGCACAGATACGCAGTATTTT	CASRHTGTGGTDTQYF
-	TRBV7-8	-	TRBJ2-5	TGTGCCAACTCCCCCTCGGGAAATCAAGAGACCCAGTACTTC	CANSPSGNQETQYF